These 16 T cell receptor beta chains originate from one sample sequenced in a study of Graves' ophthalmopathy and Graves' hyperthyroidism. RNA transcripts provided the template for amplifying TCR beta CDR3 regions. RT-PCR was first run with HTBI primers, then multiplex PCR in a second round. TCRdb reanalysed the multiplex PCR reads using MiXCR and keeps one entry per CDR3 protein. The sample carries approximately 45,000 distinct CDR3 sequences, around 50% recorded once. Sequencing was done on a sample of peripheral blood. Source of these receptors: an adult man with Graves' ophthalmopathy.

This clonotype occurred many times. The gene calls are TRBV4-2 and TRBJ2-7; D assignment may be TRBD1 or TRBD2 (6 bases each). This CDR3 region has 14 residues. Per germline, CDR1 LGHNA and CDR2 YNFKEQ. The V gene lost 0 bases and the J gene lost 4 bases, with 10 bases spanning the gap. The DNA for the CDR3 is TGTGCCAGCAGCCAAGATCGAGGGGGGTACGAGCAGTACTTC. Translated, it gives CASSQDRGGYEQYF.

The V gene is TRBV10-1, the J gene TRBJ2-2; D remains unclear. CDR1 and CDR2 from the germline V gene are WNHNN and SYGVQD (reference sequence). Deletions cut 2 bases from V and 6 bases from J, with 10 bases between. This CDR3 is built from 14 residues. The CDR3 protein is CASSEELPAGELFF. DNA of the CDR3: TGCGCCAGCAGTGAGGAACTCCCCGCCGGGGAGCTGTTTTTT.

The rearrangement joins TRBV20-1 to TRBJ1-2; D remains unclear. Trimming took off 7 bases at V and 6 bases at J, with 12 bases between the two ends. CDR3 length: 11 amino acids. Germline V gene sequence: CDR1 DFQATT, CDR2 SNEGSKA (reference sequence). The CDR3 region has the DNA TGCAGTGAGTCCCGACTTAATGGCTACACCTTC. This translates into CSESRLNGYTF.

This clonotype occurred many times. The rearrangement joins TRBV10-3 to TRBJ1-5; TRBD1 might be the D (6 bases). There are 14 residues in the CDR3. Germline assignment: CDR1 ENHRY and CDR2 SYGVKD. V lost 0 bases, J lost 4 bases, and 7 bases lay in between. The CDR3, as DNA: TGTGCCATCAGTGAGTCGGGGGCGAATCAGCCCCAGCATTTT. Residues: CAISESGANQPQHF.

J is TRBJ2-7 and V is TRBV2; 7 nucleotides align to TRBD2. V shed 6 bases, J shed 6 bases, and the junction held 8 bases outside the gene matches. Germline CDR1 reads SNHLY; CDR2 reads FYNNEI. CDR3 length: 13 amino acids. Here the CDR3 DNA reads TGTGCCAGCAGCCCCGAGGGAGGGTCCGAGCAGTACTTC. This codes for CASSPEGGSEQYF.

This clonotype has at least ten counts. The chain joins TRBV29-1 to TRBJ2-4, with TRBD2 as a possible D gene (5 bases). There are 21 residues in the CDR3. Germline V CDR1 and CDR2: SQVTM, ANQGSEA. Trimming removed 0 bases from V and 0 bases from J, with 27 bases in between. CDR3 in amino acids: CSVEDLELDPLNSRAKNIQYF. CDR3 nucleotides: TGCAGCGTTGAAGATCTGGAACTAGACCCGTTAAACTCGCGAGCCAAAAACATTCAGTACTTC.

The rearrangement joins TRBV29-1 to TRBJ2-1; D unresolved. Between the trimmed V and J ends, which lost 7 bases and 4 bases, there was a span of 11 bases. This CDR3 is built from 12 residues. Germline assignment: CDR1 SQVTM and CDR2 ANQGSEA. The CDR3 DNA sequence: TGCAGCGCCCAGTGGGGATACAATGAGCAGTTCTTC. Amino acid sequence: CSAQWGYNEQFF.

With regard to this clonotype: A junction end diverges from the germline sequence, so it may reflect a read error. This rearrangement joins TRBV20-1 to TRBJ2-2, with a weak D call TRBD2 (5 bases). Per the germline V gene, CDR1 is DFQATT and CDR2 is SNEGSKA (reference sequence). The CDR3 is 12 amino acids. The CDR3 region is CSARWRAGELSF. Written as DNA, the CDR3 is TGCAGTGCTAGATGGCGAGCCGGGGAGCTGTCTTTT.

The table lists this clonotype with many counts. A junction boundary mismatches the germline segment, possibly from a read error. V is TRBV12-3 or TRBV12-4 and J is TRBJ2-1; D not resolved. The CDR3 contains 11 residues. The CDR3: CATALGNEQLF. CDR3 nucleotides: TGTGCCACCGCCCTGGGGAATGAGCAGCTCTTC.

CDR3 coding DNA: TGTGCCAGTAGAGGAACTAGCGGGTACTCCTACAATGAGCAGTTCTTC. As protein: CASRGTSGYSYNEQFF. This chain joins TRBV19 and TRBJ2-1; 9 bases are a match to TRBD2. The trim removed 6 bases at V and 0 bases at J, leaving 6 bases unmatched. From germline, CDR1 is LNHDA and CDR2 SQIVND (reference sequence). There are 16 residues in the CDR3.

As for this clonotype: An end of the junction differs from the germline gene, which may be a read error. DNA for the CDR3: TGTGCCAGCAGGAGCGAACCGGGGGGCACCGGGGAGCTGTACTTC. Protein sequence: CASRSEPGGTGELYF. The gene calls are TRBV10-3 and TRBJ2-7; maybe TRBD2 (7 bases). The CDR3 has 15 residues. The germline CDR1 and CDR2 sequences are ENHRY and SYGVKD.

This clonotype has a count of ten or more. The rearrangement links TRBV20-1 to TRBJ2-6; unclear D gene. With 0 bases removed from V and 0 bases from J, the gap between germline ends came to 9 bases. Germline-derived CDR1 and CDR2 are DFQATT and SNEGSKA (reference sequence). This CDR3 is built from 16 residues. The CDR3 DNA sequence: TGCAGTGCTAGAGATCGGCGGCACTCTGGGGCCAACGTCCTGACTTTC. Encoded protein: CSARDRRHSGANVLTF.

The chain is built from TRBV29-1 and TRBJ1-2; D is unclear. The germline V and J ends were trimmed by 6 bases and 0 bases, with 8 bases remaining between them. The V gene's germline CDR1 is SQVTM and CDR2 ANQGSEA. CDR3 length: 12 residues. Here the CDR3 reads CSVRETNYGYTF. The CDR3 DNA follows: TGCAGCGTGAGGGAGACTAACTATGGCTACACCTTC. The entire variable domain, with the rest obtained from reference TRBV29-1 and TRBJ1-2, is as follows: SAVISQKPSRDICQRGTSLTIQCQVDSQVTMMFWYRQQPGQSLTLIATANQGSEATYESGFVIDKFPISRPNLTFSTLTVSNMSPEDSSIYLCSVRETNYGYTFGSGTRLTVV.

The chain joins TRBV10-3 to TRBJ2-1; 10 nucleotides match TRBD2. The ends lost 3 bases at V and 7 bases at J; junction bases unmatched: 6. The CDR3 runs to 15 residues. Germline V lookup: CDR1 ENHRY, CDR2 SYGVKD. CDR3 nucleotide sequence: TGTGCCATCAGTGATATCCTAGCGGGAGTGAATGAGCAGTTCTTC. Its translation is CAISDILAGVNEQFF.

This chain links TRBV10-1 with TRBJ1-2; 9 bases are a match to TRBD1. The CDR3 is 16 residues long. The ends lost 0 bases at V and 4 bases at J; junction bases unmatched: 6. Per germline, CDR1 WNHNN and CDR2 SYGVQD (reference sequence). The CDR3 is CASSESRDREGYGYTF. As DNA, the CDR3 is TGCGCCAGCAGTGAGTCACGGGACAGGGAGGGCTATGGCTACACCTTC.

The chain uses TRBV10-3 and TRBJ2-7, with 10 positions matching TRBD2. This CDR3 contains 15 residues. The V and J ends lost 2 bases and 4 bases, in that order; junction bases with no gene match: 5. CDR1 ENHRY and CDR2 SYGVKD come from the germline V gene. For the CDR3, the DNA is TGTGCCATCAGTGAGCCGCTAGCGGGGGTTTACGAGCAGTACTTC. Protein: CAISEPLAGVYEQYF.